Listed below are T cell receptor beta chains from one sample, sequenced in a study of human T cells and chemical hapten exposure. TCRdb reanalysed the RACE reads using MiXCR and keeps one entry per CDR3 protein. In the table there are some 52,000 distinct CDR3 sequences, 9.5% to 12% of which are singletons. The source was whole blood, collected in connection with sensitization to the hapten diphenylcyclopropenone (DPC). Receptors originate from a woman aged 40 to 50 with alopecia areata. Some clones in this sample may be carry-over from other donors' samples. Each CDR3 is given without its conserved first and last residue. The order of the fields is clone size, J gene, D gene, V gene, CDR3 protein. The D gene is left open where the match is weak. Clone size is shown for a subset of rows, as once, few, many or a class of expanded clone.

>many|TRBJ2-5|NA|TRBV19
ASSIGTAETQY
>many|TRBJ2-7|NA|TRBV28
ASRSGGTYEQY
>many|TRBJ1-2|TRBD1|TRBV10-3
AITPTGGQVGYT
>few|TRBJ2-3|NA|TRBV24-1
ATSRPEGDTQY
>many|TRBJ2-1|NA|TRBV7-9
ASSRGGTYNEQF
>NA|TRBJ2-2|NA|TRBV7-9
ASSLAFGAHTGELF
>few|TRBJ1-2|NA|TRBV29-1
SVSYGDYGYT
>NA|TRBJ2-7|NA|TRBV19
ARSIGRGLGEQY
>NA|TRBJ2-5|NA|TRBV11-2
ASSPSQETQY
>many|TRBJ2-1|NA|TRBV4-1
ASSQGPQENEQF
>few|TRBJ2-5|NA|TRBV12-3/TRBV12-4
ASSADQETQY